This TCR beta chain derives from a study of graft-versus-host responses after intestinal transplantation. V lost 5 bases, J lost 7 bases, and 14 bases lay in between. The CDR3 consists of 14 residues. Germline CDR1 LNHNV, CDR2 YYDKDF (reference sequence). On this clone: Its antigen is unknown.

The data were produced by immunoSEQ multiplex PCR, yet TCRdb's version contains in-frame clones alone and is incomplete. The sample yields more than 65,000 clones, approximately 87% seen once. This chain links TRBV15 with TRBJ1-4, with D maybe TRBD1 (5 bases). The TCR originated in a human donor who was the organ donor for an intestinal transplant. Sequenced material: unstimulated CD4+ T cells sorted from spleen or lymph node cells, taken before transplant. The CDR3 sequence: CATSLDRGGEKLFF. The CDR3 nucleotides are TGTGCCACCAGCCTCGACCGGGGGGGTGAAAAACTGTTTTTT. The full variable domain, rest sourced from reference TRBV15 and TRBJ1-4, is DAMVIQNPRYQVTQFGKPVTLSCSQTLNHNVMYWYQQKSSQAPKLLFHYYDKDFNNEADTPDNFQSRRPNTSFCFLDIRSPGLGDTAMYLCATSLDRGGEKLFFGSGTQLSVL.